One and the same sample provided the 14 T cell receptor beta chains below, sequenced in a study of untreated major depressive disorder. Produced via immunoSEQ multiplex PCR; TCRdb's table is partial and in-frame only. The sample has 20,000 to 25,000 clones; just under 90% are singletons. What was sequenced was CD4+ T cells from PBMCs. The source of these receptors is a woman aged 35 to 49 in good health.

This clone was recorded once. J is TRBJ2-2 and V is TRBV6-1; TRBD2 is a possible D gene (6 bases). The CDR3 spans 12 residues. Trimming stripped 4 bases from V and 6 bases from J, with 6 bases between. CDR1 MNHNS and CDR2 SASEGT come from the germline V gene. The CDR3 here is CASSAGAGELFF. DNA of the CDR3: TGTGCCAGCAGTGCGGGGGCCGGGGAGCTGTTTTTT.

This clone appeared a single time. The rearrangement joins TRBV10-3 to TRBJ2-2; D is perhaps TRBD1 (6 bases). CDR3 length: 14 residues. The V end lost 4 bases, the J end lost 1 base, and 7 bases lay between the germline ends. Per germline, CDR1 ENHRY and CDR2 SYGVKD. The CDR3, as DNA: TGTGCCATCAGTGGGGACAAGAACACCGGGGAGCTGTTTTTT. It codes for CAISGDKNTGELFF.

V usage is TRBV7-6 and J usage is TRBJ2-4, with 7 nucleotides matching TRBD1. The junction had 5 bases not matched to a gene; V was cut back by 5 bases and J by 7 bases. The CDR3 is 13 amino acids. Germline CDR1 is SGHVS and CDR2 is FNYEAQ. The CDR3 DNA reads TGTGCCAGCAGCCTTACAGGGGCCAACATTCAGTACTTC. Translation: CASSLTGANIQYF.

The chain recombines TRBV27 with TRBJ2-6, with D possibly matching TRBD1 (6 bases). This CDR3 is built from 17 residues. CDR1 MNHEY and CDR2 SMNVEV come from the germline V gene (reference sequence). V was cut by 7 bases and J by 0 bases, with 16 bases left in between. CDR3 protein: CASKDSPGTSGANVLTF. The CDR3 DNA reads TGTGCCAGCAAGGACAGCCCTGGGACCTCTGGGGCCAACGTCCTGACTTTC.

This clone was seen a single time. The CDR3 coding sequence is TGTGCCAGCAGTGAATCGGGACGTGAGGGCTACACCTTC. Translation gives CASSESGREGYTF. The J gene is TRBJ1-2, the V gene TRBV25-1, with a tentative D call TRBD1 (5 bases). Germline V CDR1 and CDR2: MGHDK, SYGVNS. V gave up 1 base and J gave up 8 bases, with 11 bases separating them. The CDR3 is 13 residues long.

V and J are TRBV2 and TRBJ1-1; D may be TRBD1 (6 bases). Trimming cost V 0 bases and J 4 bases, with 12 bases left between them. CDR1 and CDR2 (germline): SNHLY, FYNNEI. The CDR3 consists of 15 residues. In DNA, the CDR3 is TGTGCCAGCAGTGAAGCGCTTGGAGGGGGCACTGAAGCTTTCTTT. It is translated as CASSEALGGGTEAFF.

This clone was detected once. The chain links TRBV6-5 to TRBJ1-5; the D is unclear. Trimming took off 6 bases at V and 9 bases at J, with 24 bases between the two ends. The germline V gene has CDR1 MNHEY and CDR2 SVGAGI. This CDR3 is 16 amino acids long. This CDR3 is CASSYDLQTGQWPQHF. The DNA for the CDR3 is TGTGCCAGCAGCTACGACCTTCAGACTGGGCAGTGGCCCCAGCATTTT.

The chain joins TRBV6-6 to TRBJ1-4; D is unclear. The CDR3 contains 14 residues. Germline CDR1 and CDR2: MNHNY and SVGAGI (reference sequence). V was pared by 6 bases and J by 0 bases, with 8 bases between. This chain's CDR3 is CASSTVSTNEKLFF. CDR3 DNA: TGTGCCAGCAGCACCGTTTCAACTAATGAAAAACTGTTTTTT.

The rearrangement uses TRBV27 and TRBJ2-2; D remains ambiguous. V dropped 1 base and J dropped 6 bases, with 3 bases sitting between them. Germline CDR1 is MNHEY and CDR2 is SMNVEV (reference sequence). The CDR3 is made up of 12 amino acids. CDR3 bases: TGTGCCAGCAGTTTATGGGCCGGGGAGCTGTTTTTT. This encodes CASSLWAGELFF.

The rearrangement uses TRBV11-3 and TRBJ2-1; the D is unclear. V lost 5 bases to trimming and J lost 8 bases, with 22 bases between them. This CDR3 is 16 amino acids long. Germline CDR1 SGHNT, CDR2 YENEEA. The CDR3 sequence is CASSLIPSTQVDEQFF. CDR3 DNA: TGTGCCAGCAGCCTAATACCCAGTACCCAGGTGGATGAGCAGTTCTTC.

The chain links TRBV7-9 to TRBJ2-4; tentatively, D is TRBD2 (6 bases). The V end lost 5 bases, the J end lost 13 bases, and 15 bases lay between the germline ends. The germline CDR1 and CDR2 sequences are SEHNR and FQNEAQ (reference sequence). The CDR3 sequence is 12 residues long. This chain's CDR3 is CASSGGGVQQYF. CDR3 in DNA: TGTGCCAGCAGCGGAGGAGGGGTCCAACAGTACTTC.

The chain recombines TRBV7-2 with TRBJ2-1; TRBD2 matches 16 bases. V shed 4 bases and J 9 bases; nucleotides not matched to a gene: 6. The CDR3 totals 16 residues. Germline V CDR1 and CDR2: SGHTA, FQGNSA. This chain's CDR3 is CASSSTGTSGRVEQFF. The CDR3, as DNA: TGTGCCAGCAGCTCTACCGGGACTAGCGGGAGGGTTGAGCAGTTCTTC.

The V call is TRBV27, the J call TRBJ1-1, with D hard to call. The CDR3 contains 15 residues. Per germline, CDR1 MNHEY and CDR2 SMNVEV (reference sequence). Trimming shortened V by 4 bases and J by 0 bases, and 12 bases separated the two germline ends. The CDR3 region has the DNA TGTGCCAGCAGTTCATCTCCCACAGTGAACACTGAAGCTTTCTTT. This gives the protein CASSSSPTVNTEAFF.

J is TRBJ1-5 and V is TRBV10-2; D uncertain. The CDR3 sequence is 14 residues long. V lost 3 bases and J 4 bases, leaving 10 bases between the germline ends. CDR1 is WSHSY and CDR2 is SAAADI in the germline V gene. CDR3 in amino acids: CASSDISINQPQHF. The CDR3, as DNA: TGCGCCAGCAGTGACATTAGTATAAATCAGCCCCAGCATTTT.